The clone carrying this T cell receptor (beta chain) appeared a few times. Its antigen remains unknown. Quantitative 5'-RACE with molecular barcodes produced the TCR beta libraries. MiXCR, run by TCRdb on the 5' RACE reads, gives a single entry per CDR3 protein. The sample has some 290,000 distinct CDR3 sequences, about 20% seen once. These data belong to a study of CD8 T cells in ankylosing spondylitis. The CDR3 sequence is 13 residues long. Germline lookup yields CDR1 KGHSH and CDR2 LQKENI. J gave up 2 bases and V 5 bases, and 2 bases lay outside the gene matches. Study-level findings and limits: Reportedly, disease-linked clones are significantly enriched in ankylosing spondylitis patients' matched synovial fluid. Ankylosing spondylitis blood appeared to carry a characteristic TCR beta motif of roughly 8 highly homologous variants. Clones that were linked to disease were CD8+ and were relatively rare in peripheral blood.

This rearrangement joins TRBV18 to TRBJ1-2; 7 nucleotides agree with TRBD1. The sequencing sample was made of blood, either unsorted or a sorted T cell fraction (not recorded which). The TCR originated in a male donor with ankylosing spondylitis or in good health (not recorded which). Here the CDR3 DNA reads TGTGCCAGCTCAGGGACAGAGAACTATGGCTACACCTTC. It translates to CASSGTENYGYTF.